This TCR beta chain was sequenced during a study of radiotherapy plus CTLA-4 blockade in lung cancer. Regarding the study as a whole: Blood TCR clones of tumor origin expanded after radiotherapy plus ipilimumab.

The length of the CDR3 is 14 residues. Germline lookup yields CDR1 SGHAT and CDR2 FQNNGV. V lost 5 bases to trimming and J lost 4 bases; unmatched junction nucleotides: 2. Profiling relied on immunoSEQ multiplex PCR, and the TCRdb table lists in-frame clones only, not all of them. The data contain approximately 60,000 clones, around three quarters of them singletons. This clone was observed a single time. What it binds is unknown. The starting material was peripheral blood, obtained from a patient treated with radiotherapy plus ipilimumab. The receptor's source is a human donor with non-small cell lung cancer who had a complete response to radiotherapy plus ipilimumab. The genes are TRBV11-2 and TRBJ2-1; TRBD2 matches at 10 bases. The CDR3 protein is CASSPGLAYNEQFF. DNA for the CDR3: TGTGCCAGCAGCCCGGGACTAGCGTACAATGAGCAGTTCTTC.